These 28 T cell receptor beta chains were sequenced from one sample in a study of OX40 agonist ivuxolimab in advanced cancers. Measured with immunoSEQ multiplex PCR; TCRdb has only the in-frame clones, and not every one. The table lists about 72,000 clones, 75% to 90% of them singletons. The sample was CD4+ or CD8+ T cells sorted from blood, taken in a trial of the OX40 agonist ivuxolimab. The source is an adult with an advanced solid tumor such as melanoma, head and neck, liver or kidney cancer.

The rearrangement joins TRBV6-4 to TRBJ1-2, with 9 bases lining up with TRBD1. The junction had 11 bases not matched to a gene; V was cut back by 7 bases and J by 8 bases. CDR1 is MRHNA and CDR2 is SNTAGT in the germline V gene. This CDR3 spans 14 amino acids. Here the CDR3 DNA reads TGTGCCAGCACGCCGGACAGGGGATCGTTGGGCTACACCTTC. Translating gives CASTPDRGSLGYTF.

The chain is built from TRBV5-1 and TRBJ2-5; no definite D call. Per germline, CDR1 SGHRS and CDR2 YFSETQ. Trimming took 0 bases from V and 5 from J, leaving 14 bases between them. This CDR3 is 15 amino acids long. The CDR3 bases are TGCGCCAGCAGCTTGGGAAGGACCACAGCGGAGACCCAGTACTTC. Amino acid sequence: CASSLGRTTAETQYF.

This clone was recorded a few times. The gene calls are TRBV5-5 and TRBJ2-7, with 8 bases that match TRBD1. With V trimmed by 4 bases and J by 3 bases, 3 bases remained unmatched. CDR1 is SGHKS, CDR2 YYEKEE, per germline (reference sequence). The CDR3 has 13 residues. CDR3 sequence reads: CASSTTGDYEQYF. The CDR3 DNA follows: TGTGCCAGCAGCACGACAGGGGACTACGAGCAGTACTTC. The full variable domain, its missing parts supplied by reference TRBV5-5 and TRBJ2-7, is DAGVTQSPTHLIKTRGQQVTLRCSPISGHKSVSWYQQVLGQGPQFIFQYYEKEERGRGNFPDRFSARQFPNYSSELNVNALLLGDSALYLCASSTTGDYEQYFGPGTRLTVT.

The chain recombines TRBV4-2 with TRBJ1-5, with D uncertain. Looked up from germline, CDR1 is LGHNA and CDR2 is YNFKEQ. The length of the CDR3 is 15 residues. V lost 4 bases and J lost 3, with 13 bases in between. This CDR3 reads CASSPGRDYNQPQHF. CDR3 coding DNA: TGTGCCAGCAGCCCCGGGAGGGATTACAATCAGCCCCAGCATTTT.

A single count supports this clone. The chain recombines TRBV2 with TRBJ1-1; unclear D gene. Trimming left V 6 bases short and J 1 base short, with 9 bases between. Per germline, CDR1 SNHLY and CDR2 FYNNEI. CDR3 length: 13 residues. CDR3 bases: TGTGCCAGCAGCGGCCGGTGGAACACTGAAGCTTTCTTT. Protein product: CASSGRWNTEAFF.

This chain joins TRBV29-1 and TRBJ2-7; D is undetermined. V lost 6 bases, J lost 0 bases, and 6 bases lay in between. Germline V gene data show CDR1 as SQVTM and CDR2 as ANQGSEA. The CDR3 consists of 11 residues. The CDR3 region is CSVFGSYEQYF. CDR3 nucleotide sequence: TGCAGCGTCTTCGGCTCCTACGAGCAGTACTTC.

This clone occurred once. The gene calls are TRBV6-5 and TRBJ2-1; 10 nucleotides match TRBD2. From germline, CDR1 is MNHEY and CDR2 SVGAGI. The length of the CDR3 is 15 residues. After removal of 6 bases from V and 4 bases from J, the junction contained 6 bases not matched to a gene. The CDR3, as DNA: TGTGCCAGCAGGCGAAGCGGGGGGGAATACAATGAGCAGTTCTTC. Protein: CASRRSGGEYNEQFF.

The J gene is TRBJ2-3, the V gene TRBV7-6; tentatively, D is TRBD1 (6 bases). This CDR3 is 14 amino acids long. CDR1 is SGHVS, CDR2 FNYEAQ, per germline. V was cut by 5 bases and J by 6 bases, with 15 bases left in between. The CDR3 sequence is CASSPDSAWDTQYF. The DNA of the CDR3 is TGTGCCAGCAGCCCGGACAGCGCTTGGGATACGCAGTATTTT.

The chain uses TRBV11-2 and TRBJ2-2; a weak D match, TRBD2 (6 bases). Trimming removed 4 bases from V and 6 bases from J, with 12 bases in between. The V gene's germline CDR1 is SGHAT and CDR2 FQNNGV. The CDR3 extends over 14 amino acids. CDR3 residues: CASSWGRGSGELFF. CDR3 coding DNA: TGTGCCAGCAGCTGGGGTCGGGGGTCCGGGGAGCTGTTTTTT.

The chain employs TRBV11-2 and TRBJ2-7; the match to TRBD1 covers 9 bases. There are 13 residues in the CDR3. Germline V lookup: CDR1 SGHAT, CDR2 FQNNGV. Trimming at V came to 6 bases and at J to 5 bases, leaving 5 bases not matched to a gene. In nucleotides, the CDR3 is TGTGCCAGCAGGTTGGGACAGGGCAACGAGCAGTACTTC. It specifies CASRLGQGNEQYF.

The rearrangement joins TRBV5-1 to TRBJ2-1; the D gene is possibly TRBD2 (6 bases). Germline V gene data show CDR1 as SGHRS and CDR2 as YFSETQ. There are 15 residues in the CDR3. V was shortened by 5 bases and J by 5 bases, with 17 bases between the two germline ends. CDR3 loop: CASSPGEETNNEQFF. CDR3 nucleotides: TGCGCCAGCAGTCCGGGGGAAGAAACAAACAATGAGCAGTTCTTC.

DNA of the CDR3: TGTGCCAGTAGAATAACTCTTACCGGGACACGGATCTACGAGCAGTACTTC. It is translated as CASRITLTGTRIYEQYF. The chain combines TRBV6-8 with TRBJ2-7; D possibly corresponds to TRBD1 (6 bases). Germline-derived CDR1 and CDR2 are MNHGY and SAAAGT. V was cut by 9 bases and J by 3 bases, with 27 bases left in between. There are 17 residues in the CDR3.

The rearrangement joins TRBV5-1 to TRBJ2-5, with D uncertain. Trimming removed 1 base at V and 2 bases at J, with 6 bases between. The CDR3 runs 13 residues. Looked up from germline, CDR1 is SGHRS and CDR2 is YFSETQ. In DNA form, the CDR3 reads TGCGCCAGCAGCTTGCTCGTACAAGAGACCCAGTACTTC. Its translation is CASSLLVQETQYF.

The chain couples TRBV5-4 to TRBJ2-7, with 11 bases matching TRBD1. Germline V lookup: CDR1 SGHNT, CDR2 YYREEE (reference sequence). V gave up 4 bases and J gave up 4 bases; unmatched junction bases: 7. The CDR3 is made up of 15 amino acids. The CDR3 DNA follows: TGTGCCAGCAGCATCCCGGGACAGGGGGTGTACGAGCAGTACTTC. It specifies CASSIPGQGVYEQYF. Supplemented by reference TRBV5-4 and TRBJ2-7, the full variable domain reads ETGVTQSPTHLIKTRGQQVTLRCSSQSGHNTVSWYQQALGQGPQFIFQYYREEENGRGNFPPRFSGLQFPNYSSELNVNALELDDSALYLCASSIPGQGVYEQYFGPGTRLTVT.

The sample holds a few counts of this clone. CDR3 region: CASREYTEAFF. Written as DNA, the CDR3 is TGTGCCAGCAGGGAGTACACTGAAGCTTTCTTT. J is TRBJ1-1 and V is TRBV2; no firm D call. Per germline, CDR1 SNHLY and CDR2 FYNNEI. Trimming removed 6 bases from V and 3 bases from J, with 5 bases in between. This CDR3 is 11 amino acids long.

The V gene is TRBV2, the J gene TRBJ2-7; weak D call: TRBD1 (5 bases). There are 12 residues in the CDR3. Germline CDR1 and CDR2: SNHLY and FYNNEI. Trimming removed 6 bases at V and 3 bases at J, with 9 bases between. As DNA, the CDR3 is TGTGCCAGCAGAGGGGCTTTCTACGAGCAGTACTTC. Translation: CASRGAFYEQYF.

The rearrangement joins TRBV15 to TRBJ1-5; TRBD1 matches at 9 bases. The V gene end was trimmed by 1 base and the J gene end by 6 bases; junction bases not matched to a gene: 10. This CDR3 spans 17 amino acids. The germline V gene has CDR1 LNHNV and CDR2 YYDKDF (reference sequence). This CDR3 reads CATSRGISTGGTQPQHF. Here the CDR3 DNA reads TGTGCCACCAGCAGAGGAATTTCGACAGGGGGTACTCAGCCCCAGCATTTT.

The chain joins TRBV5-1 to TRBJ2-5; the D is unclear. The length of the CDR3 is 11 residues. The germline V gene has CDR1 SGHRS and CDR2 YFSETQ. The V and J ends lost 4 bases and 7 bases respectively, with 8 bases between them. The CDR3 bases are TGCGCCAGCAGCCTGGAACGGACCCAGTACTTC. Translated, it gives CASSLERTQYF.

The rearrangement links TRBV5-1 to TRBJ1-3; no clear D gene. Per the germline V gene, CDR1 is SGHRS and CDR2 is YFSETQ. Trimming took 2 bases from V and 1 from J, leaving 1 base between them. The CDR3 covers 12 residues. CDR3 residues: CASSFSGNTIYF. In DNA, the CDR3 is TGCGCCAGCAGCTTTTCTGGAAACACCATATATTTT. Variable domain in full (rest from reference TRBV5-1 and TRBJ1-3): KAGVTQTPRYLIKTRGQQVTLSCSPISGHRSVSWYQQTPGQGLQFLFEYFSETQRNKGNFPGRFSGRQFSNSRSEMNVSTLELGDSALYLCASSFSGNTIYFGEGSWLTVV.

The chain links TRBV2 to TRBJ2-5; 8 nucleotides agree with TRBD2. This CDR3 contains 16 residues. Per the germline V gene, CDR1 is SNHLY and CDR2 is FYNNEI. Losses at the gene ends were 6 bases for V and 1 base for J; bases not matched to a gene: 10. The CDR3 DNA sequence: TGTGCCAGCAGGGACTTCCTTAGCGGGGTCCAAGAGACCCAGTACTTC. It codes for CASRDFLSGVQETQYF.

The V gene is TRBV7-9, the J gene TRBJ1-2; D is possibly TRBD1 (5 bases). Trimming shortened V by 4 bases and J by 4 bases, and 16 bases separated the two germline ends. CDR3 length: 15 amino acids. The germline V gene encodes CDR1 SEHNR and CDR2 FQNEAQ (reference sequence). Written as DNA, the CDR3 is TGTGCCAGCAGCTCTAGTACATGGACACTCTATGGCTACACCTTC. Translating it yields CASSSSTWTLYGYTF.

This sequence joins TRBV25-1 and TRBJ1-2, with 10 bases identical to TRBD1. V lost 4 bases to trimming and J lost 2 bases; unmatched junction nucleotides: 1. The germline CDR1 and CDR2 sequences are MGHDK and SYGVNS. The CDR3 totals 14 residues. The CDR3 region has the DNA TGTGCCAGCAGTGGACAGGGGGCCAACTATGGCTACACCTTC. Translating it yields CASSGQGANYGYTF.

The chain is built from TRBV9 and TRBJ2-7; D might be TRBD2 (5 bases). The CDR3 length is 14 residues. V lost 4 bases, J lost 7 bases, and 18 bases lay in between. Germline V gives CDR1 SGDLS, CDR2 YYNGEE. CDR3 bases: TGTGCCAGCAGCCCCCTAGGTGGTTCGGGGGAGCAGTACTTC. It translates to CASSPLGGSGEQYF.

This clone appeared once. The chain uses TRBV9 and TRBJ2-3, with 14 nucleotides matching TRBD2. Per the germline V gene, CDR1 is SGDLS and CDR2 is YYNGEE. This CDR3 spans 16 amino acids. Unmatched junction bases numbered 4, after V lost 3 bases and J lost 4 bases. CDR3 in DNA: TGTGCCAGCAGCGCGACTAGCGGGAGGGCGGCAGATACGCAGTATTTT. It is translated as CASSATSGRAADTQYF. Together with reference TRBV9 and TRBJ2-3, the CDR3 gives the full variable domain: DSGVTQTPKHLITATGQRVTLRCSPRSGDLSVYWYQQSLDQGLQFLIQYYNGEERAKGNILERFSAQQFPDLHSELNLSSLELGDSALYFCASSATSGRAADTQYFGPGTRLTVL.

V is TRBV11-2 and J is TRBJ2-6; D call uncertain. In germline, CDR1 is SGHAT, CDR2 FQNNGV. This CDR3 is built from 15 residues. Trimming pared 1 base from V and 0 bases from J, leaving 4 bases between. The CDR3: CASSLGYSGANVLTF. CDR3 sequence (DNA): TGTGCCAGCAGCTTAGGGTACTCTGGGGCCAACGTCCTGACTTTC.

V usage is TRBV4-1 and J usage is TRBJ2-5, with 7 bases identical to TRBD2. The germline CDR1 and CDR2 sequences are MGHRA and YSYEKL. This CDR3 is 14 amino acids long. Unmatched junction bases numbered 3, after V lost 0 bases and J lost 5 bases. The DNA of the CDR3 is TGCGCCAGCAGCCAAGAATGGGGGGGGGAGACCCAGTACTTC. It encodes CASSQEWGGETQYF.

About this clone itself: The sample has other DNA sequences that encode this CDR3 too. The chain has TRBV19 and TRBJ2-4, with D maybe TRBD2 (6 bases). V lost 3 bases and J lost 3, with 9 bases in between. CDR1 and CDR2 (germline): LNHDA, SQIVND (reference sequence). This CDR3 has 14 amino acids. CDR3 sequence reads: CASSMGGVKNIQYF. For the CDR3, the DNA is TGTGCCAGTAGTATGGGGGGAGTCAAAAACATTCAGTACTTC.

The chain has TRBV2 and TRBJ2-1, with D possibly matching TRBD1 (6 bases). Trimming stripped 2 bases from V and 9 bases from J, with 11 bases between. Per germline, CDR1 SNHLY and CDR2 FYNNEI. The CDR3 loop spans 13 amino acids. In DNA form, the CDR3 reads TGTGCCAGCAGTGAATCAGGGGTGGGTGAGCAGTTCTTC. Encoded protein: CASSESGVGEQFF. Full variable domain (remainder filled in from reference TRBV2 and TRBJ2-1): EPEVTQTPSHQVTQMGQEVILRCVPISNHLYFYWYRQILGQKVEFLVSFYNNEISEKSEIFDDQFSVERPDGSNFTLKIRSTKLEDSAMYFCASSESGVGEQFFGPGTRLTVL.